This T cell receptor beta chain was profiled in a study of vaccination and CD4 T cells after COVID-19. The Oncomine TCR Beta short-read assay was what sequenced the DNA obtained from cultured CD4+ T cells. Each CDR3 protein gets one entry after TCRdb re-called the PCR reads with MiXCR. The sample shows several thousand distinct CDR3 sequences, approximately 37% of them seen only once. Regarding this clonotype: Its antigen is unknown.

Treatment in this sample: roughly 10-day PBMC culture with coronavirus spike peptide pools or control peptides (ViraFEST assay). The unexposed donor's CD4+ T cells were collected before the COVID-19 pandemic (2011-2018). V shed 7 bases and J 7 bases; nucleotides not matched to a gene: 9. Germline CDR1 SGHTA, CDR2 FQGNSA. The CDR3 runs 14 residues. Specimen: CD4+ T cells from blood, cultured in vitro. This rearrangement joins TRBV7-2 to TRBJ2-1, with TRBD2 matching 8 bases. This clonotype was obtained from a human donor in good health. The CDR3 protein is CASNYGTSRNEQFF. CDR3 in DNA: TGTGCCAGCAACTACGGGACTAGTCGGAATGAGCAGTTCTTC. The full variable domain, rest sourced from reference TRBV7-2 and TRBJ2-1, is GAGVSQSPSNKVTEKGKDVELRCDPISGHTALYWYRQSLGQGLEFLIYFQGNSAPDKSGLPSDRFSAERTGGSVSTLTIQRTQQEDSAVYLCASNYGTSRNEQFFGPGTRLTVL.